The present T cell receptor (beta chain) was sequenced within a study of blood T cell repertoires in COVID-19. The ends lost 5 bases at V and 2 bases at J; junction bases unmatched: 5. The CDR3 is 15 residues long. Looked up from germline, CDR1 is SNHLY and CDR2 is FYNNEI. TCRdb's table, derived via immunoSEQ multiplex PCR, lists solely in-frame clones and lacks some. Of 300,000 to 450,000 clones in the sample, approximately 87% were seen once. Sequencing was performed on PBMCs or T cells enriched from blood (not recorded which). The clonotype comes from a middle-aged man in a cohort exposed to, infected with or recovered from COVID-19 (not recorded which). This chain joins TRBV2 and TRBJ2-2, with 7 bases that match TRBD1. For the CDR3, the DNA is TGTGCCAGCAGTACTGACAGGGCTAACACCGGGGAGCTGTTTTTT. Its protein is CASSTDRANTGELFF.